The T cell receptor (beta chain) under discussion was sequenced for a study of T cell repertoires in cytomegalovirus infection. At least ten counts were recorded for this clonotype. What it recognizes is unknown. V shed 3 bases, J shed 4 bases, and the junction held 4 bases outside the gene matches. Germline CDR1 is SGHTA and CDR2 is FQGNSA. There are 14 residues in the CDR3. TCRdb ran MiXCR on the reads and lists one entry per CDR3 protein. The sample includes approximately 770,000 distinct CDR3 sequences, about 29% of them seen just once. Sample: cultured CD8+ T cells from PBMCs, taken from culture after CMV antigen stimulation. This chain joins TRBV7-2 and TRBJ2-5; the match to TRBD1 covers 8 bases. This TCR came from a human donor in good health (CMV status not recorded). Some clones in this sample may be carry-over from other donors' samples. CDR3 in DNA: TGTGCCAGCAGCTTTGATACAGGGGGAGAGACCCAGTACTTC. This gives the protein CASSFDTGGETQYF.